One and the same sample provided the 22 T cell receptor beta chains below, sequenced in a study of vaccination effects on CD4 cells after COVID-19. Cultured cells yielded isolated CD4+ T cells after less than 11 days. Antigens for these TCRs are unknown. The data were produced by immunoSEQ multiplex PCR, yet TCRdb's version contains in-frame clones alone and is incomplete. The sample comprises over 45,000 clones, roughly 80% of which are singletons, and approximately 3% rests with the top ten. Here the sequenced sample was CD4+ T cells from PBMCs cultured without peptide, taken before COVID-19 vaccination. Source of these receptors: a human donor who received a COVID-19 vaccine.

V gene TRBV5-5 combines with J gene TRBJ2-3, with D hard to call. CDR3 size: 13 residues. V was clipped by 2 bases and J by 2 bases, with 6 bases between them. The V gene's germline CDR1 is SGHKS and CDR2 YYEKEE (reference sequence). CDR3: CASSFQVTDTQYF. CDR3 in DNA: TGTGCCAGCAGCTTCCAGGTCACAGATACGCAGTATTTT.

Remarks on this clone: One junction end disagrees with the germline gene, perhaps due to a read error. J is TRBJ2-3 and V is TRBV5-6; 9 positions match TRBD1. This CDR3 is 11 amino acids long. Germline V CDR1 and CDR2: SGHDT, YYEEEE. CDR3 coding DNA: TGTGCCAGCAGCATAGGACAGGGGCACATCTTT. It yields the protein CASSIGQGHIF.

The chain has TRBV3-1 (or the pseudogene TRBV3-2) and TRBJ2-2; tentatively, D is TRBD1 or TRBD2 (5 bases each). V was shortened by 1 base and J by 7 bases, with 7 bases between the two germline ends. Looked up from germline, CDR1 is LGHDT and CDR2 is YNNKEL (reference sequence). This CDR3 contains 13 residues. CDR3 sequence reads: CASSQGGFGELFF. DNA for the CDR3: TGTGCCAGCAGCCAAGGGGGGTTCGGGGAGCTGTTTTTT.

This chain links TRBV27 with TRBJ1-3; D is uncertain. The CDR3 has 14 amino acids. Deletions cut 3 bases from V and 2 bases from J, with 8 bases between. From germline, CDR1 is MNHEY and CDR2 SMNVEV (reference sequence). The CDR3 reads CASSFAGPGNTIYF. In nucleotides, the CDR3 is TGTGCCAGCAGTTTTGCCGGACCTGGAAACACCATATATTTT.

The gene calls are TRBV6-2 or TRBV6-3 and TRBJ1-1; perhaps TRBD1 as D (6 bases). Germline values: CDR1 MNHEY, CDR2 SVGEGT. The CDR3 is made up of 14 amino acids. Trimming shortened V by 2 bases and J by 6 bases, and 13 bases separated the two germline ends. Here the CDR3 DNA reads TGTGCCAGCAGTTACGCCCGGGACACCCCTGAAGCTTTCTTT. This translates into CASSYARDTPEAFF.

The rearrangement uses TRBV28 and TRBJ1-2; D uncertain. V was trimmed by 4 bases and J by 4 bases, leaving 7 bases between them. The germline V gene has CDR1 MDHEN and CDR2 SYDVKM. There are 12 residues in the CDR3. The CDR3 DNA sequence: TGTGCCAGCAGTTCAGAACCCTATGGCTACACCTTC. Its protein is CASSSEPYGYTF.

The J gene is TRBJ2-5, the V gene TRBV5-1; 10 positions agree with TRBD2. CDR3 length: 18 residues. The J segment lost 3 bases and the V segment lost 4 bases, leaving 15 bases of the junction unmatched. Germline CDR1 reads SGHRS; CDR2 reads YFSETQ. CDR3 sequence (DNA): TGCGCCAGCAGCATATCTTCTAGCGGGGGACTTTTAGAAGAGACCCAGTACTTC. The encoded protein is CASSISSSGGLLEETQYF.

V usage is TRBV10-2 and J usage is TRBJ1-1, with TRBD1 as a possible D gene (5 bases). Trimming took off 2 bases at V and 3 bases at J, with 7 bases between the two ends. The CDR3 contains 13 residues. Germline V lookup: CDR1 WSHSY, CDR2 SAAADI. CDR3 sequence: CASSEGAHTEAFF. CDR3 coding DNA: TGCGCCAGCAGTGAGGGGGCTCACACTGAAGCTTTCTTT.

The chain has TRBV21-1 and TRBJ2-7; the DNA was not compared with TRBD1, the D call given in the table. TRBV21-1 is a listed pseudogene. This CDR3 is 15 amino acids long. The CDR3 DNA reads as TGTGCCAGCAGCGGCGGGACAGAGCCCTCCTACGAGCAGTACGTC. Its protein is CASSGGTEPSYEQYV.

This chain links TRBV7-2 with TRBJ1-4; TRBD1 matches 7 bases. The CDR3 consists of 15 residues. V was clipped by 4 bases and J by 4 bases; unmatched bases: 6. CDR1 and CDR2 (germline): SGHTA, FQGNSA. Written as DNA, the CDR3 is TGTGCCAGCAGCTCTAGGGGACAGCTTAATGAAAAACTGTTTTTT. It is translated as CASSSRGQLNEKLFF.

The rearrangement joins TRBV5-1 to TRBJ1-1; D not resolved. The germline V gene encodes CDR1 SGHRS and CDR2 YFSETQ. V lost 0 bases and J lost 7, with 13 bases in between. The CDR3 length is 14 residues. CDR3 amino acids: CASSLGAGNLEAFF. The CDR3 DNA reads as TGCGCCAGCAGCTTGGGGGCGGGGAACCTTGAAGCTTTCTTT.

This chain joins TRBV2 and TRBJ1-5; D possibly corresponds to TRBD1 (5 bases). V lost 5 bases, J lost 1 base, and 6 bases lay in between. This CDR3 has 13 amino acids. The germline V gene encodes CDR1 SNHLY and CDR2 FYNNEI. The CDR3 nucleotides read TGTGCCAGCAGTCCAGGGAGCAATCAGCCCCAGCATTTT. Translating it yields CASSPGSNQPQHF.

V usage is TRBV19 and J usage is TRBJ1-6, with D perhaps TRBD1 (6 bases). This CDR3 has 14 residues. Trimming took 0 bases from V and 9 from J, leaving 9 bases between them. The germline V gene encodes CDR1 LNHDA and CDR2 SQIVND (reference sequence). CDR3 protein: CASSIEGRGSPLHF. The CDR3 bases are TGTGCCAGTAGTATAGAGGGCAGGGGTTCACCCCTCCACTTT.

The chain recombines TRBV11-2 with TRBJ2-5; 8 bases are a match to TRBD2. Unmatched junction bases numbered 6, after V lost 5 bases and J lost 4 bases. The CDR3 consists of 14 residues. Germline V gives CDR1 SGHAT, CDR2 FQNNGV. The CDR3 coding sequence is TGTGCCAGCAGCGCAACCAGCGGGGGAGAGACCCAGTACTTC. It translates to CASSATSGGETQYF.

This clone was found once. The chain couples TRBV7-9 to TRBJ2-7; 10 nucleotides agree with TRBD1. This CDR3 contains 16 residues. Per germline, CDR1 SEHNR and CDR2 FQNEAQ (reference sequence). With V trimmed by 5 bases and J by 5 bases, 12 bases remained unmatched. The CDR3 is CASSPPGGQGFHEQYV. The DNA of the CDR3 is TGTGCCAGCAGCCCACCCGGGGGACAGGGGTTCCACGAGCAGTACGTC.

This chain joins TRBV4-3 and TRBJ1-6; possibly TRBD1 for D (6 bases). Trimming stripped 3 bases from V and 5 bases from J, with 20 bases between. Germline CDR1 and CDR2: LGHNA and YSLEER. This CDR3 contains 18 residues. The CDR3 here is CASSQGTMGARNNSPLHF. The CDR3 bases are TGCGCCAGCAGCCAGGGTACGATGGGGGCGAGAAATAATTCACCCCTCCACTTT.

The chain recombines TRBV7-2 with TRBJ1-3, with D hard to call. The CDR3 is made up of 15 amino acids. The germline CDR1 and CDR2 sequences are SGHTA and FQGNSA. V shed 5 bases and J shed 1 base, with 12 bases lying between them. CDR3 amino acids: CASSADGLSGNTIYF. CDR3 nucleotides: TGTGCCAGCAGCGCGGACGGGTTGTCTGGAAACACCATATATTTT.

This rearrangement joins TRBV28 to TRBJ2-4; no clear D gene. CDR1 is MDHEN, CDR2 SYDVKM, per germline. This CDR3 comprises 13 residues. CDR3 DNA: TGTGCAGTAGCCTCGGGTGCCAAAAACATTCAGTACTTC. This codes for CAVASGAKNIQYF. Complete variable domain (other parts from reference TRBV28 and TRBJ2-4): DVKVTQSSRYLVKRTGEKVFLECVQDMDHENMFWYRQDPGLGLRLIYFSYDVKMKEKGDIPEGYSVSREKKERFSLILESASTNQTSMYLCAVASGAKNIQYFGAGTRLSVL.

The DNA for the CDR3 is TGCGCCAGCAGCCAAGAGTCCGGGCTAGCGGGGGGGATTAGGTCCTACAATGAGCAGTTCTTC. It encodes CASSQESGLAGGIRSYNEQFF. This chain uses TRBV4-3 with TRBJ2-1; 12 nucleotides match TRBD2. Germline values: CDR1 LGHNA, CDR2 YSLEER. The length of the CDR3 is 21 residues. J was trimmed by 1 base and V by 0 bases; bases with no gene match: 13.

The genes are TRBV28 and TRBJ2-7; D may be TRBD1 (7 bases). Trimming pared 6 bases from V and 1 base from J, leaving 19 bases between. Germline V lookup: CDR1 MDHEN, CDR2 SYDVKM. This CDR3 region has 16 residues. The CDR3 DNA is TGTGCCAGCAGCTCTCTCTCGCAGGGGGGTTCCTACGAGCAGTACGTC. This codes for CASSSLSQGGSYEQYV.

CDR3 nucleotides: TGTGCCACCAGGAGCGGGGGGGCCTCGGGCGAGACCCAGTACTTC. Protein sequence: CATRSGGASGETQYF. The chain joins TRBV15 to TRBJ2-5; 10 nucleotides align to TRBD2. This CDR3 comprises 15 residues. Germline V gene lookup returns CDR1 LNHNV and CDR2 YYDKDF (reference sequence). Germline trimming cut 6 bases from V and 5 bases from J; bases unmatched to any gene: 9. Full variable domain (rest looked up from reference TRBV15 and TRBJ2-5): DAMVIQNPRYQVTQFGKPVTLSCSQTLNHNVMYWYQQKSSQAPKLLFHYYDKDFNNEADTPDNFQSRRPNTSFCFLDIRSPGLGDTAMYLCATRSGGASGETQYFGPGTRLLVL.

The chain carries TRBV21-1 and TRBJ1-4. TRBV21-1 is assigned pseudogene status. There are 15 residues in the CDR3. The chain's CDR3 is CASSKVTLRNEKLFF. The CDR3 nucleotides are TGTGCCAGCAGCAAAGTAACACTTCGTAATGAAAAACTGTTTTTT.